This entry features one T cell receptor (beta chain) sequence. The data were taken from a study of blood T cell repertoires in COVID-19. In the original processing: The authors estimated nucleated cell counts from reference gene primer amplification. The method was immunoSEQ multiplex PCR; TCRdb's version includes in-frame clones alone and lacks a portion of them. That table gives V, J and clone size, and the DNA gave D and trimming. The profile shows some 200,000 clones, around nine tenths of them singletons. Trimming stripped 7 bases from V and 0 bases from J, with 15 bases between. Germline V gene data show CDR1 as SGHNT and CDR2 as YYREEE (reference sequence). This CDR3 is built from 15 residues.

This TCR came from a young woman who had recovered from COVID-19. The chain links TRBV5-4 to TRBJ2-3; D perhaps matches TRBD2 (5 bases). The source material was peripheral blood. Written as DNA, the CDR3 is TGTGCCAGCGGCGCCGGGGTAGCGAGCACAGATACGCAGTATTTT. Translating gives CASGAGVASTDTQYF.